Listed below are T cell receptor beta chains from one sample, sequenced in a study of CD8 T cells in ankylosing spondylitis. MiXCR was run by TCRdb on the 5' RACE reads, yielding one entry per CDR3 protein. The repertoire consists of about 240,000 distinct CDR3 sequences, with around 9.1% occurring once and the leading ten covering around 6.8%. Specimen: blood, either unsorted or a sorted T cell fraction (not recorded which). The receptors were gathered from a male donor with ankylosing spondylitis or in good health (not recorded which). The CDR3 runs from the conserved cysteine through the conserved F or W. D genes are given only for firm matches. Not all rows give a size; the values are once, few, many and, for expanded clones, a class.

J: TRBJ1-6; size: many; D: -; V: TRBV20-1; CDR3: CSARDPDSWSTLHF; DNA: TGCAGTGCTAGAGATCCCGACTCGTGGTCGACACTCCACTTT
J: TRBJ1-1; size: many; D: -; V: TRBV5-1; CDR3: CASSLDPGSATEAFF; DNA: TGCGCCAGCAGCTTGGATCCGGGGAGTGCAACTGAAGCTTTCTTT
J: TRBJ1-1; size: many; D: TRBD1; V: TRBV29-1; CDR3: CSALGTGDTEAFF; DNA: TGCAGCGCTCTTGGGACAGGGGACACTGAAGCTTTCTTT
J: TRBJ2-1; size: few; D: TRBD2; V: TRBV12-3/TRBV12-4; CDR3: CATKETSGGQNEQFF; DNA: TGTGCCACCAAAGAGACTAGCGGGGGGCAGAATGAGCAGTTCTTC
J: TRBJ2-5; size: many; D: -; V: TRBV10-3; CDR3: CATLDNQETQYF; DNA: TGTGCCACCCTGGACAACCAAGAGACCCAGTACTTC
J: TRBJ2-3; size: many; D: -; V: TRBV29-1; CDR3: CSVAEPTDTQYF; DNA: TGCAGCGTGGCAGAGCCCACAGATACGCAGTATTTT
J: TRBJ2-5; size: few; D: -; V: TRBV5-1; CDR3: CASSAFPTPRQEGETQYF; DNA: TGCGCCAGCAGCGCTTTCCCCACCCCAAGACAGGAGGGGGAGACCCAGTACTTC
J: TRBJ1-1; size: -; D: TRBD1; V: TRBV7-9; CDR3: CASGQGAYTEAFF; DNA: TGTGCCAGCGGACAGGGGGCGTACACTGAAGCTTTCTTT
J: TRBJ2-1; size: many; D: -; V: TRBV15; CDR3: CATSRDGRTVISYNEQFF; DNA: TGTGCCACCAGCAGGGACGGAAGGACCGTTATCTCCTACAATGAGCAGTTCTTC
J: TRBJ2-3; size: many; D: -; V: TRBV7-9; CDR3: CASRGWAGAKGDTQYF; DNA: TGTGCCAGCAGGGGATGGGCGGGGGCCAAGGGAGATACGCAGTATTTT
J: TRBJ2-1; size: many; D: TRBD1; V: TRBV20-1; CDR3: CSARDQWDLRQGPYNEQFF; DNA: TGCAGTGCTAGAGATCAATGGGATTTGAGACAGGGCCCCTACAATGAGCAGTTCTTC
J: TRBJ2-7; size: few; D: TRBD1; V: TRBV11-2; CDR3: CASSPGQAIYEQYF; DNA: TGTGCCAGCAGCCCGGGACAGGCAATCTACGAGCAGTACTTC
J: TRBJ2-5; size: few; D: TRBD2; V: TRBV11-1; CDR3: CASTPSGAGTSGASYQETQYF; DNA: TGTGCCAGCACCCCTAGCGGGGCCGGGACTAGCGGGGCGTCGTACCAAGAGACCCAGTACTTC
J: TRBJ2-5; size: -; D: -; V: TRBV20-1; CDR3: CSARDGRGRETQYF; DNA: TGCAGTGCTAGAGATGGTCGGGGGAGGGAGACCCAGTACTTC